This TCR beta chain was recorded in a study of cytomegalovirus exposure and HLA in healthy donors. General study findings and limits: That first-cohort TCR clusters tended to co-occur in the 95 to 150 validation repertoires was found in a later analysis. There were approximately 150 TCR beta chains listed as cytomegalovirus-associated. In vitro confirmation showed a few CMV-associated chains to be CMV antigen specific.

This clone counts as medium-sized. What it binds is unknown. CDR3 length: 13 residues. The germline CDR1 and CDR2 sequences are MNHNS and SASEGT. V was trimmed by 7 bases and J by 1 base, leaving 11 bases between them. Profiled with immunoSEQ multiplex PCR; TCRdb holds only in-frame clones, not every one. The repertoire consists of more than 70,000 clones, with about 95% occurring once and the leading ten covering roughly 1%. The sequencing input was PBMCs. The sequence was collected from a woman under 30 in good health and CMV-seronegative. V and J are TRBV6-1 and TRBJ2-7; maybe TRBD1 (6 bases). The CDR3 nucleotides read TGTGCCAGCATTAGGACAGCTTCCTACGAGCAGTACTTC. Translation gives CASIRTASYEQYF.